The clone carrying this T cell receptor beta chain has only a few counts. V was pared by 0 bases and J by 6 bases, with 7 bases between. Looked up from germline, CDR1 is KGHSH and CDR2 is LQKENI. CDR3 length: 13 residues. Unique molecular identifiers were used in preparing the TCRbeta library. TCRdb reprocessed the PCR reads via MiXCR and lists one record per CDR3 protein. The table has about 190,000 distinct CDR3 sequences, around 6.8% seen once; the top ten hold 3% to 3.5%. The data were taken from a study of T-cell reconstitution after alpha-beta-depleted transplantation in children. The chain recombines TRBV18 with TRBJ2-3; D remains unclear. The sample in question was PBMCs from the stem cell graft donor, obtained from the stem cell graft. The receptor was derived from a human donor who donated a stem cell graft to a child with Wiskott-Aldrich syndrome. The CDR3 DNA reads as TGTGCCAGCTCACCACCTCTTGCGGATACGCAGTATTTT. Translating gives CASSPPLADTQYF.